One sample yielded the 8 T cell receptor beta chains listed below, sequenced in a study of T-cell memory formation after mild COVID-19. Via MiXCR, TCRdb re-called the 5' RACE reads, giving one row per CDR3 protein. In the table there are around 250,000 distinct CDR3 sequences, around 17% of which are singletons. Material: PBMCs or a T cell subset sorted from them (not recorded which). The receptor set was obtained from a man in his late teens or twenties who had mild COVID-19 (a few samples of this study predate the infection). Cell type and time point are not known.

This clonotype was found many times. V and J are TRBV5-5 and TRBJ2-3; 8 bases align to TRBD2. Germline V CDR1 and CDR2: SGHKS, YYEKEE (reference sequence). V shed 4 bases and J 6 bases; nucleotides not matched to a gene: 13. The CDR3 spans 16 residues. Written as DNA, the CDR3 is TGTGCCAGCAGCCCATTGGGACTAGTCTCATCCGATACGCAGTATTTT. Protein product: CASSPLGLVSSDTQYF.

This chain uses TRBV6-6 with TRBJ1-5; D is unclear. Trimming took 6 bases from V and 6 from J, leaving 15 bases between them. The CDR3 length is 14 residues. CDR1 is MNHNY, CDR2 SVGAGI, per germline (reference sequence). For the CDR3, the DNA is TGTGCCAGCAGACCCCGCCAGGATTTTCAGCCCCAGCATTTT. Translated, it gives CASRPRQDFQPQHF.

The sample holds many counts of this clonotype. The chain joins TRBV12-3 or TRBV12-4 to TRBJ1-4; 11 nucleotides match TRBD1. This CDR3 has 13 residues. With V trimmed by 8 bases and J by 8 bases, 4 bases remained unmatched. The CDR3 coding sequence is TGTGCCAGCCGGGGACAGGGGGGCGAAAAACTGTTTTTT. Translation gives CASRGQGGEKLFF.

The chain has TRBV5-1 and TRBJ2-5; maybe TRBD1 (5 bases). V shed 4 bases and J shed 5 bases, with 6 bases lying between them. The CDR3 loop spans 11 amino acids. Germline-derived CDR1 and CDR2 are SGHRS and YFSETQ. For the CDR3, the DNA is TGCGCCAGCAGCAAGGGGGAGACCCAGTACTTC. Translating it yields CASSKGETQYF. The full variable domain, its missing parts supplied by reference TRBV5-1 and TRBJ2-5, is KAGVTQTPRYLIKTRGQQVTLSCSPISGHRSVSWYQQTPGQGLQFLFEYFSETQRNKGNFPGRFSGRQFSNSRSEMNVSTLELGDSALYLCASSKGETQYFGPGTRLLVL.

The J gene is TRBJ1-1, the V gene TRBV19, with TRBD1 matching over 9 bases. The CDR3 extends over 13 amino acids. J lost 7 bases, V lost 4 bases, and 4 bases had no gene match. Germline V CDR1 and CDR2: LNHDA, SQIVND (reference sequence). The CDR3 here is CASSKDRGFEAFF. CDR3 bases: TGTGCCAGTAGTAAGGACAGGGGATTTGAAGCTTTCTTT.

The V call is TRBV12-3 or TRBV12-4, the J call TRBJ2-5, with 9 bases matching TRBD1. The CDR3 is 18 amino acids. V trimming: 8 bases; J trimming: 0 bases; junction bases outside the gene matches: 16. CDR3 sequence (DNA): TGTGCCAGCGGGGATCCCTACCTAAGACAGGGGGACCAAGAGACCCAGTACTTC. Translated, it gives CASGDPYLRQGDQETQYF.

This clonotype was observed a handful of times. V is TRBV5-1 and J is TRBJ1-2; tentative D call: TRBD1 (5 bases). The V gene's germline CDR1 is SGHRS and CDR2 YFSETQ. V lost 7 bases and J lost 5, with 18 bases in between. This CDR3 is 14 amino acids long. The CDR3 loop reads CASQTGDRTYGYTF. The CDR3, as DNA: TGCGCCAGCCAAACCGGGGACCGGACGTATGGCTACACCTTC.

The rearrangement joins TRBV10-3 to TRBJ1-6, with D unclear. CDR1 is ENHRY and CDR2 is SYGVKD in the germline V gene. Trimming pared 6 bases from V and 5 bases from J, leaving 11 bases between. This CDR3 comprises 14 residues. CDR3 sequence (DNA): TGTGCCATCAGAACCAGTGTGGATAATTCACCCCTCCACTTT. Residues: CAIRTSVDNSPLHF.